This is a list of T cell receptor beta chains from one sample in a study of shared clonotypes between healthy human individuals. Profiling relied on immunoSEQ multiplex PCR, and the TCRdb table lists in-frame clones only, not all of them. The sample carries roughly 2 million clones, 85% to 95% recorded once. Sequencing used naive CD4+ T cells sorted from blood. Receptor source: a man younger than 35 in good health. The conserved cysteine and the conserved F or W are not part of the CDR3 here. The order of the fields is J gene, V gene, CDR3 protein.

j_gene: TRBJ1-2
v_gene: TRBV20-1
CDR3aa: SASIGYGYT

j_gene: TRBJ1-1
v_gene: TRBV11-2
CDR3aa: ASSLDSTGGILSTEAF

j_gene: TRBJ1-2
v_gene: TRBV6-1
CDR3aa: ASSEEWGGYT

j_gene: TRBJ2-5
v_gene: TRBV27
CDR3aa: ASSFQRGTRETQY

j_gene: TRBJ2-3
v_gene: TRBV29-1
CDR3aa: SVRRLAGETDTQY

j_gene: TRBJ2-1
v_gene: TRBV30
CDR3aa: AWSPRGFEQF

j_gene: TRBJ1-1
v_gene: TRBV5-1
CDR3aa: ASSLKRDRETEAF

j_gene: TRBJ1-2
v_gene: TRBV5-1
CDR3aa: ASSPEGTGGSGYT

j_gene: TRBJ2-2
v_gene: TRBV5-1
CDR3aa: ASSWGQGITGELF

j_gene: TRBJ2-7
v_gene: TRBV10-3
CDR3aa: AISESDSAYEQY

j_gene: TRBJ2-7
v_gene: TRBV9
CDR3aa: ASSVATDITYEQY

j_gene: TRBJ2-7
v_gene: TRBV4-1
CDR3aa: ASSQTTDHSSYEQY

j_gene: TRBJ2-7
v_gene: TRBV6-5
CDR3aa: ASSYRLKQY

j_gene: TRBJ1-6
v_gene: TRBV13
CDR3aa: ASSLGPPNSPLH

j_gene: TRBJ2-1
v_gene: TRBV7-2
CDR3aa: ASSSGTHSYNEQF

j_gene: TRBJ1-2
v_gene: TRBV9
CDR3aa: ASSVGSGFVQGYT

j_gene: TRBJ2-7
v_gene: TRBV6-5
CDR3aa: ASYRTAYEQY

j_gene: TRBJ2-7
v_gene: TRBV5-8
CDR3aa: ASSLVLQTLNDEQY

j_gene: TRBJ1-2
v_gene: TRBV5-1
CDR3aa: ASSLEAGGYT

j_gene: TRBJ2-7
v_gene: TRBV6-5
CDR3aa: ASSRGTGYEQY

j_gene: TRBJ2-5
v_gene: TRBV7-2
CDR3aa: ASSARGLGKTQY

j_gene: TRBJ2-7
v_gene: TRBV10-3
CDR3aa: AISEGITSSYEQY

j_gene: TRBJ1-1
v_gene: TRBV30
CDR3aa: AWSPIGMNTEAF

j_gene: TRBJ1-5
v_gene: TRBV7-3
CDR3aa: ASSYDQPQH

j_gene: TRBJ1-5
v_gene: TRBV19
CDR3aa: ASRGVGNQPQH

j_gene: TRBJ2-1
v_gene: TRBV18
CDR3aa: ASSPLAGERSNEQF

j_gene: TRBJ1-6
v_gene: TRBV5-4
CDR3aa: ASSLGRDNLSPLH

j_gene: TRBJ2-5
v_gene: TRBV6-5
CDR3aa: ASSSTSGGRETQY

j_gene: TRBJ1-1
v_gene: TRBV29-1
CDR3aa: SVEVAGPTTEAF

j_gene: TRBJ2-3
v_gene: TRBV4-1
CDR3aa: ASSQTAGGTDTQY

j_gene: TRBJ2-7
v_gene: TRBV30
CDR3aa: AWSGIYEQY

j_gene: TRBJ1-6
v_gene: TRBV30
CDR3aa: AWSVNSNSPLH

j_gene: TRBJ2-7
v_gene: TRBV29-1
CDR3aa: SVGRDRFEQY

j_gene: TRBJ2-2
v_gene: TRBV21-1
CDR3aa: ASNITGGPDTGELF

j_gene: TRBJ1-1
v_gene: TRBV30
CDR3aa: AWSLQGDTEAF

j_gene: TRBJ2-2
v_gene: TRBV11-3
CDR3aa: ASSLSGQVTGELF